This T cell receptor (beta chain) was documented in a study of cytomegalovirus exposure and HLA in healthy donors. The study's findings and limits: The authors enumerated roughly 160 TCR beta chains as linked to cytomegalovirus.

About this clone: Its antigen is unknown.

The CDR3 length is 14 residues. After removal of 5 bases from V and 1 base from J, the junction contained 4 bases not matched to a gene. The germline CDR1 and CDR2 sequences are SGHVS and FNYEAQ. Vbeta (60) and Jbeta (13) primers were used in the PCR. Method: immunoSEQ multiplex PCR; TCRdb's copy keeps in-frame clones and lacks some. In all, the sample yields 150,000 to 200,000 clones. Each donor was nominally healthy when sampled (though unrecorded immune exposures were likely). The sequencing sample was made of PBMCs. This sequence originates from a woman between 18 and 29 years old in good health and CMV-seropositive. The chain uses TRBV7-6 and TRBJ1-2; TRBD1 matches at 7 bases. The CDR3 sequence is CASSPGTDNYGYTF. CDR3 DNA: TGTGCCAGCAGCCCCGGGACAGATAACTATGGCTACACCTTC.